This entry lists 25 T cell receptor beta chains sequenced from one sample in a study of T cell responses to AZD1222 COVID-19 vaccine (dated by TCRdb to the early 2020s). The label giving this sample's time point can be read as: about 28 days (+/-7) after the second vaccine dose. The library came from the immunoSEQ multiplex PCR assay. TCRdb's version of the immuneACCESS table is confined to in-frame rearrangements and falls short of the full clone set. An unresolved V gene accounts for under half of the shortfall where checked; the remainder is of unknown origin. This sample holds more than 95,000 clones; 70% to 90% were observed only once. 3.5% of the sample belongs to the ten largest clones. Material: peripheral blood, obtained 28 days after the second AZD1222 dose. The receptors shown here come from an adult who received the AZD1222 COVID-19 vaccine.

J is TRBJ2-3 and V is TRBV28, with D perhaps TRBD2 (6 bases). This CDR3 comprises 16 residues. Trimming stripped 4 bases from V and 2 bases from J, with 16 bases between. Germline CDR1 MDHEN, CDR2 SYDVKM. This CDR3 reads CASSSVWGGPTDTQYF. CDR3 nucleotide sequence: TGTGCCAGCAGTTCGGTATGGGGAGGACCCACAGATACGCAGTATTTT.

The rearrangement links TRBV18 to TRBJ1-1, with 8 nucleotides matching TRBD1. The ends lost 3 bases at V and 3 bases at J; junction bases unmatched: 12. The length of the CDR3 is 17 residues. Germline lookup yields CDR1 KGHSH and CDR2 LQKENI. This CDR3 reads CASSPARTGLRDTEAFF. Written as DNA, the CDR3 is TGTGCCAGCTCACCGGCGAGGACAGGGCTTCGGGACACTGAAGCTTTCTTT.

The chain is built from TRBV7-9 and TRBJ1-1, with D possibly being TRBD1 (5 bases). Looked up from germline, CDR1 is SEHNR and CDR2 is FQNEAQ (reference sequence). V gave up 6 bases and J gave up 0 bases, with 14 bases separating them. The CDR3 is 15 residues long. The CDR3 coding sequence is TGTGCCAGCAGTTATAAGGGACGGATGAACACTGAAGCTTTCTTT. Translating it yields CASSYKGRMNTEAFF.

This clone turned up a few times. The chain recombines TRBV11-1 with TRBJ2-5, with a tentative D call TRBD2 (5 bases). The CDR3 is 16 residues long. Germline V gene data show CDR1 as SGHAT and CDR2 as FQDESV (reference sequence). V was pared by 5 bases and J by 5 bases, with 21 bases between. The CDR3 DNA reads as TGTGCCAGCAGCCGTAAATGGGAAACCTCGGGGGAGACCCAGTACTTC. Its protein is CASSRKWETSGETQYF.

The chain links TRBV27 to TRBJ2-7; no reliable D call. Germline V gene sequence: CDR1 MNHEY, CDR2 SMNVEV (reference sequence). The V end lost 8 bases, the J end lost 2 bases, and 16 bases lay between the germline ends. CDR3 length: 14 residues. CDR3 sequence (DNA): TGTGCCAGCTACCGCAGTCTACCCCCCTACGAGCAGTACTTC. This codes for CASYRSLPPYEQYF.

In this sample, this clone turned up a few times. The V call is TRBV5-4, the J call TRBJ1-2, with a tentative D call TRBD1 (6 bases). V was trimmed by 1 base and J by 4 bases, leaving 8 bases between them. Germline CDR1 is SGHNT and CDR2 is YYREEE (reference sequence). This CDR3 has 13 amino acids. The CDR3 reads CASSLKGVYGYTF. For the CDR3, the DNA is TGTGCCAGCAGCTTGAAGGGGGTCTATGGCTACACCTTC.

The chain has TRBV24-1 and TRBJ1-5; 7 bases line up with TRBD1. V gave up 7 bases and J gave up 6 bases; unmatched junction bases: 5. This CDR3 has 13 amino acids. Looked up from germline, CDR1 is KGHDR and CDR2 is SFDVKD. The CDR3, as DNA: TGTGCCACCAGCGACAGGGCCGGTCAGCCCCAGCATTTT. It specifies CATSDRAGQPQHF.

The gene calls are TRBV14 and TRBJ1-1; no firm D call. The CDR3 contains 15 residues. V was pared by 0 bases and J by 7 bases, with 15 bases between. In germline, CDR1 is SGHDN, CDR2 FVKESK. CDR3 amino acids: CASSQDRVSSVEAFF. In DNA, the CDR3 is TGTGCCAGCAGCCAAGATCGTGTCAGCTCGGTTGAAGCTTTCTTT. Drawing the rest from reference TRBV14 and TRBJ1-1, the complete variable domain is EAGVTQFPSHSVIEKGQTVTLRCDPISGHDNLYWYRRVMGKEIKFLLHFVKESKQDESGMPNNRFLAERTGGTYSTLKVQPAELEDSGVYFCASSQDRVSSVEAFFGQGTRLTVV.

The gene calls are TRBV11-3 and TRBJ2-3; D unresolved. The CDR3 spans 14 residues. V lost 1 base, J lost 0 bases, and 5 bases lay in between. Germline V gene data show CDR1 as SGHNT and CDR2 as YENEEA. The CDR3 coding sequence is TGTGCCAGCAGCTTAGGACCTAGCACAGATACGCAGTATTTT. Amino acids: CASSLGPSTDTQYF.

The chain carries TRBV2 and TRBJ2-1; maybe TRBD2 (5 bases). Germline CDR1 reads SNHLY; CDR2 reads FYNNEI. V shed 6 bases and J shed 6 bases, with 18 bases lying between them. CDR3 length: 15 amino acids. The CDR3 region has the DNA TGTGCCAGCAGGTCGGACTTTTCCTACTTCAATGAGCAGTTCTTC. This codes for CASRSDFSYFNEQFF.

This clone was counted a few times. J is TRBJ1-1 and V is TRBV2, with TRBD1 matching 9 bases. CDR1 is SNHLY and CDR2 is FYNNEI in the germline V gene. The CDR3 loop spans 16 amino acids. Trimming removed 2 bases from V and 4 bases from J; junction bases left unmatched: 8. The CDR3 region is CASSEMGQGKGTEAFF. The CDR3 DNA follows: TGTGCCAGCAGTGAAATGGGACAGGGAAAGGGCACTGAAGCTTTCTTT.

The CDR3 nucleotides read TGTGCCTCCGATACCAGGGGGTCGGGCATTCAGTACTTC. The encoded protein is CASDTRGSGIQYF. The rearrangement uses TRBV30 and TRBJ2-4, with 7 bases aligning to TRBD1. J lost 9 bases, V lost 7 bases, and 12 bases had no gene match. The CDR3 extends over 13 amino acids. The germline V gene encodes CDR1 GTSNPN and CDR2 SVGIG (reference sequence). Full variable domain (missing parts from reference TRBV30 and TRBJ2-4): SQTIHQWPATLVQPVGSPLSLECTVEGTSNPNLYWYRQAAGRGLQLLFYSVGIGQISSEVPQNLSASRPQDRQFILSSKKLLLSDSGFYLCASDTRGSGIQYFGAGTRLSVL.

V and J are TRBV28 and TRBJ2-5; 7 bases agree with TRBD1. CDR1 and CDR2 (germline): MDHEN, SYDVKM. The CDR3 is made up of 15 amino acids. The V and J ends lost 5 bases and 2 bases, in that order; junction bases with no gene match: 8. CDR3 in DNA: TGTGCCAGCAGTCTGGAAGACAGGGTTCAAGAGACCCAGTACTTC. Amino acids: CASSLEDRVQETQYF.

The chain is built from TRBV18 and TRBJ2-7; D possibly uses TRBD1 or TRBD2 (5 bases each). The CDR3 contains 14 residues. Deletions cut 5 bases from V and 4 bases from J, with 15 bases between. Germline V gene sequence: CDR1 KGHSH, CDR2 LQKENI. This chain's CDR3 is CASSSGPKGYEQYF. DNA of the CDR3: TGTGCCAGCTCATCGGGACCGAAGGGGTACGAGCAGTACTTC.

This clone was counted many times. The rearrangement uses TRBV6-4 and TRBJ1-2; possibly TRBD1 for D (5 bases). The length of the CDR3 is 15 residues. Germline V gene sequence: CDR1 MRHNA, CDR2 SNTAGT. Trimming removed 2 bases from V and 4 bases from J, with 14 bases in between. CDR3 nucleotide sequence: TGTGCCAGCAGTGACGGTGACGGGGGGAGCTATGGCTACACCTTC. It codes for CASSDGDGGSYGYTF.

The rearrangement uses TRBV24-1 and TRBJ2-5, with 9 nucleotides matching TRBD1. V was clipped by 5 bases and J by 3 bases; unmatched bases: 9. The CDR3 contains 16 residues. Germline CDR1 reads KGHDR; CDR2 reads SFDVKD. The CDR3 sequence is CATSATPGQGEETQYF. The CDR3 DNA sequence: TGTGCCACCAGTGCGACACCGGGACAGGGTGAAGAGACCCAGTACTTC.

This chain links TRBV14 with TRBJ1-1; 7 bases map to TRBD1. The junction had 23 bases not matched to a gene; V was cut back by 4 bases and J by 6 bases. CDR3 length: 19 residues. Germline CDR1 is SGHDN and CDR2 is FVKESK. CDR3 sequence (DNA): TGTGCCAGCAGCCGAGCGAGGGACAAGTTATACAGGGGCAAGGCTGAAGCTTTCTTT. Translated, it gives CASSRARDKLYRGKAEAFF.

The CDR3 DNA sequence: TGTGCCAGCAGCGTCGACCTCCGGGGTGAGGTTGGCGGCTACACCTTC. This translates into CASSVDLRGEVGGYTF. The gene calls are TRBV9 and TRBJ1-2; D unresolved. The CDR3 runs 16 residues. CDR1 is SGDLS, CDR2 YYNGEE, per germline. Between the trimmed V and J ends, which lost 2 bases and 8 bases, there was a span of 22 bases.

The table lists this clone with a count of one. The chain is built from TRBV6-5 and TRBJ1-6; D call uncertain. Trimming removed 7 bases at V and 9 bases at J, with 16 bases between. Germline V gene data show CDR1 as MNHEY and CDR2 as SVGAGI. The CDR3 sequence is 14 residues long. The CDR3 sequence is CASMPPRVSSPLHF. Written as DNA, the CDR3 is TGTGCCAGCATGCCCCCCCGGGTTAGTTCACCCCTCCACTTT.

CDR3 loop: CASSSLLTSGTRPETQYF. DNA of the CDR3: TGTGCCAGCAGCTCCCTACTGACTAGCGGGACCCGCCCAGAGACCCAGTACTTC. V usage is TRBV5-6 and J usage is TRBJ2-5, with TRBD2 identical over 11 bases. Trimming cost V 3 bases and J 4 bases; bases outside gene matches: 14. Germline loops: CDR1 SGHDT, CDR2 YYEEEE. CDR3 size: 18 residues.

The CDR3: CAIRGGQGNTEAFF. The DNA of the CDR3 is TGTGCCATCAGAGGGGGACAGGGGAACACTGAAGCTTTCTTT. The chain is built from TRBV10-3 and TRBJ1-1; 9 bases are shared with TRBD1. The J segment lost 1 base and the V segment lost 6 bases, leaving 3 bases of the junction unmatched. The CDR3 extends over 14 amino acids. Per the germline V gene, CDR1 is ENHRY and CDR2 is SYGVKD.

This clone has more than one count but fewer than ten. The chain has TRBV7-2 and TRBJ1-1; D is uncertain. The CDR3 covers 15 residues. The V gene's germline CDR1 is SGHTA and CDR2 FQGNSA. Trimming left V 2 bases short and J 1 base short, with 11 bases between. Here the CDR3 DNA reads TGTGCCAGCAGCTTACTTAGGGATTCGAACACTGAAGCTTTCTTT. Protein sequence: CASSLLRDSNTEAFF.

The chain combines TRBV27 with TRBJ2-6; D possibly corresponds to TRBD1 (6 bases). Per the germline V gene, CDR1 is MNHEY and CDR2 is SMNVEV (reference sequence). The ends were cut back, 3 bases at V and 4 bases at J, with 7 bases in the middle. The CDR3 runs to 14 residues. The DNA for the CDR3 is TGTGCCAGCAGTTTGGGGACAGGGGCCAACGTCCTGACTTTC. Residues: CASSLGTGANVLTF.

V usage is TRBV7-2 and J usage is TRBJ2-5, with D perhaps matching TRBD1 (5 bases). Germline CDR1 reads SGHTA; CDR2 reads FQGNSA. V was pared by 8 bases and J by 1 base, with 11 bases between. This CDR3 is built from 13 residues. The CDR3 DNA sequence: TGTGCCAGCGCTAGGGGCGTCCAAGAGACCCAGTACTTC. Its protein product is CASARGVQETQYF.

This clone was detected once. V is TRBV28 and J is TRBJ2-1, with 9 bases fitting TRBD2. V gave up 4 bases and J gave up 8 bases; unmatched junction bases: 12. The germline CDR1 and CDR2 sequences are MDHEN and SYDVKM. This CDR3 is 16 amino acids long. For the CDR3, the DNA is TGTGCCAGCAGTTGTTTAGCGGGGGATGGGTGCGATGAGCAGTTCTTC. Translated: CASSCLAGDGCDEQFF.